This T cell receptor beta chain was identified during a study of human T cells and chemical hapten exposure. CDR3 length: 15 residues. J lost 8 bases, V lost 4 bases, and 7 bases had no gene match. Germline V lookup: CDR1 SGHRS, CDR2 YFSETQ. One entry per CDR3 protein results from TCRdb running MiXCR on the RACE reads. Of approximately 400,000 distinct CDR3 sequences in the sample, 5.1% were seen once. Time point described: pre-sensitization, week 0. The treatment denotes: therapeutic diphenylcyclopropenone sensitization with weekly scalp DPC. The receptor was derived from a woman between 45 and 60 years old with alopecia areata. Some clones in this sample may be carry-over from other donors' samples. The chain employs TRBV5-1 and TRBJ2-1, with 12 bases aligning to TRBD1. The sample here was whole blood, taken in connection with sensitization to the hapten diphenylcyclopropenone (DPC). The CDR3 nucleotides read TGCGCCAGCAGCCCGGGACAGGGGGCCGTGGATGAGCAGTTCTTC. Encoded protein: CASSPGQGAVDEQFF.